This T cell receptor beta chain was sequenced for a study of molecular identifiers for immune sequencing clone quantification. Points from the study as a whole: Barcode-sharing identical TCR molecules could underestimate highly expanded clone sizes. Single-cell amounts of spiked Jurkat TCR RNA were reportedly detectable among roughly 950,000 naive cells.

The CDR3 covers 16 residues. Germline V gives CDR1 PRHDT, CDR2 FYEKMQ (reference sequence). Germline trimming cut 5 bases from V and 5 bases from J; bases unmatched to any gene: 7. Previously described methods and listed TCR primers were employed for the bulk TCR libraries. TCRdb processed the PCR reads anew with MiXCR; each CDR3 protein has one entry. The table records a few hundred thousand distinct CDR3 sequences, roughly 24% of them present only once. There are a few counts of this clonotype. What it binds is not known. Using a CD8+CD4-CCR7+CD45RA+ phenotype, naive CD8 T cells were sorted. The gene calls are TRBV13 and TRBJ2-3; 13 bases match TRBD2. Sequencing was done on a sample of naive CD8+ T cells from blood, with Jurkat cell RNA spiked in. Subset reported: FACS-sorted CD8+CD4-CCR7+CD45RA+ naive T cells. The TCR sequence derives from a human donor in good health. Some libraries in this study had Jurkat cell RNA spiked in. For the CDR3, the DNA is TGTGCCAGCAGCACCCGGGGACTAGCGGGGATAGATACGCAGTATTTT. It translates to CASSTRGLAGIDTQYF.